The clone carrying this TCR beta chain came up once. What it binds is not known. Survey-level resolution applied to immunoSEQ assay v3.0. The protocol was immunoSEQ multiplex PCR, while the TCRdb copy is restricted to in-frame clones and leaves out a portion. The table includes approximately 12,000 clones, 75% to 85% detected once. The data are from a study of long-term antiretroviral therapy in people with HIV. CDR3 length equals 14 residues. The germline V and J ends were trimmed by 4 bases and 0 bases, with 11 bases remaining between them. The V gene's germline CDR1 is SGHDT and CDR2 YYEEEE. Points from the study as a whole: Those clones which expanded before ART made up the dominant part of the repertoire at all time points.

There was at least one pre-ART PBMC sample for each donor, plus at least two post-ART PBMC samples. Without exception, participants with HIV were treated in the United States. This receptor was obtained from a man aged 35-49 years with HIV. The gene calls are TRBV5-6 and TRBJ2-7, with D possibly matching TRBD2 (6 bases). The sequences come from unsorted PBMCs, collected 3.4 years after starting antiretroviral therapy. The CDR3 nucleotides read TGTGCCAGCAGCCAGGGACTGAGCTCCTACGAGCAGTACTTC. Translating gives CASSQGLSSYEQYF.